A selection of T cell receptor beta chains follows, all from one sample in a study of blood T cell repertoires in COVID-19. Sequenced by immunoSEQ multiplex PCR; TCRdb stores in-frame clones only, minus some. The table has some 250,000 clones, roughly 80% seen once. Sequenced sample: peripheral blood. These TCRs come from a woman of 80 years or more with COVID-19, enrolled during active disease. Both conserved end residues are part of each CDR3. A D gene is named only where the DNA matches it firmly. Only some rows state a clone size, as once, few, many or a class for expanded clones.

size,D,J,V,CDR3,DNA
NA,NA,TRBJ1-5,TRBV30,CAWSPGTDQPQHF,TGTGCCTGGAGCCCCGGGACTGATCAGCCCCAGCATTTT
NA,NA,TRBJ2-6,TRBV29-1,CSVGGGSGANVLTF,TGCAGCGTTGGAGGGGGATCTGGGGCCAACGTCCTGACTTTC
NA,NA,TRBJ1-5,TRBV18,CASSPPKGVSSNQPQHF,TGTGCCAGCTCACCACCCAAAGGGGTTTCAAGCAATCAGCCCCAGCATTTT
NA,TRBD1,TRBJ1-2,TRBV4-2,CASSPGGTGGKYNYGYTF,TGTGCCAGCAGCCCAGGGGGGACAGGGGGGAAGTACAACTATGGCTACACCTTC
NA,NA,TRBJ1-4,TRBV7-2,CASSLERGRVYEKLFF,TGTGCCAGCAGCTTAGAGCGGGGGAGGGTCTATGAAAAACTGTTTTTT
once,NA,TRBJ1-5,TRBV11-3,CASSYNVRTSNQPQHF,TGTGCCAGCAGCTATAATGTCAGAACTAGCAATCAGCCCCAGCATTTT
once,TRBD1,TRBJ1-4,TRBV7-2,CASSFRDRGEKLFF,TGTGCCAGCAGCTTCCGGGACAGGGGCGAAAAACTGTTTTTT
NA,NA,TRBJ2-5,TRBV18,CASSPTSGGSGETQYF,TGTGCCAGCTCACCGACTTCGGGGGGCTCGGGAGAGACCCAGTACTTC
few,TRBD1,TRBJ1-3,TRBV6-6,CASRRLGTGDSGNTIYF,TGTGCCAGCAGACGACTTGGGACAGGAGATTCTGGAAACACCATATATTTT
NA,NA,TRBJ2-1,TRBV20-1,CSASLHVYNEQFF,TGCAGTGCTAGTTTACACGTATACAATGAGCAGTTCTTC
NA,TRBD1,TRBJ1-3,TRBV3-1/TRBV3-2,CASSPGQAISGNTIYF,TGTGCCAGCAGCCCTGGACAGGCGATCTCTGGAAACACCATATATTTT
NA,TRBD1,TRBJ1-6,TRBV19,CASSSRTGNNSPLHF,TGTGCCAGTAGTTCCAGGACAGGAAATAATTCACCCCTCCACTTT
few,TRBD1,TRBJ1-1,TRBV18,CASSPRTWTGSGTEAFF,TGTGCCAGCTCACCCCGAACCTGGACAGGGTCGGGCACTGAAGCTTTCTTT
NA,TRBD1,TRBJ2-7,TRBV19,CASSKGGTGGYEQYF,TGTGCCAGTAGTAAAGGGGGGACAGGGGGCTACGAGCAGTACTTC
NA,NA,TRBJ1-1,TRBV6-6,CASSSQRLNTEAFF,TGTGCCAGCAGTTCCCAGCGTCTGAACACTGAAGCTTTCTTT
NA,TRBD1,TRBJ2-2,TRBV2,CASRQGTGELFF,TGTGCCAGCAGACAGGGGACCGGGGAGCTGTTTTTT
NA,TRBD1,TRBJ1-3,TRBV28,CASRGDSSGNTIYF,TGTGCCAGCAGGGGGGACAGCTCTGGAAACACCATATATTTT
few,TRBD2,TRBJ2-7,TRBV6-5,CASTRGLEPYEQYF,TGTGCCAGCACAAGAGGACTAGAGCCCTACGAGCAGTACTTC
NA,NA,TRBJ2-6,TRBV11-2,CASSLDGRGFPLSGANVLTF,TGTGCCAGCAGCTTAGATGGTAGGGGGTTTCCCCTCTCTGGGGCCAACGTCCTGACTTTC
NA,NA,TRBJ1-2,TRBV3-1/TRBV3-2,CASSQEQGIYGYTF,TGTGCCAGCAGCCAAGAACAGGGTATCTATGGCTACACCTTC
NA,NA,TRBJ2-6,TRBV18,CASSTQGSGANVLTF,TGTGCCAGCTCAACCCAGGGGTCTGGGGCCAACGTCCTGACTTTC
many,NA,TRBJ1-2,TRBV4-1,CASSRGEGNNYGYTF,TGCGCCAGCAGCCGAGGTGAGGGAAATAACTATGGCTACACCTTC
NA,TRBD2,TRBJ2-2,TRBV5-1,CASTPVAGINTGELFF,TGCGCCAGCACCCCCGTAGCGGGTATAAACACCGGGGAGCTGTTTTTT
NA,NA,TRBJ2-7,TRBV4-1,CASSQEASFGGTYEQYF,TGCGCCAGCAGCCAAGAGGCCTCTTTCGGGGGAACCTACGAGCAGTACTTC
once,TRBD1,TRBJ1-5,TRBV18,CASSLTGGNQPQHF,TGTGCCAGCTCACTAACAGGGGGCAATCAGCCCCAGCATTTT
NA,NA,TRBJ2-1,TRBV6-6,CASSPGDYNEQFF,TGTGCCAGCAGTCCAGGGGACTACAATGAGCAGTTCTTC
NA,TRBD1,TRBJ1-1,TRBV7-2,CASSLAGRQGRQAFF,TGTGCCAGCAGCTTAGCGGGCCGACAGGGGCGGCAAGCTTTCTTT
few,TRBD1,TRBJ1-4,TRBV7-2,CASSLSKLGQGGLLFF,TGTGCCAGCAGCTTATCCAAACTCGGACAGGGTGGCCTACTGTTTTTT
NA,TRBD1,TRBJ1-6,TRBV28,CASSLTGHPSPLHF,TGTGCCAGCAGTTTGACAGGGCATCCTTCACCCCTCCACTTT
NA,NA,TRBJ1-5,TRBV10-2,CASSESGTNQPQHF,TGCGCCAGCAGTGAGTCGGGCACCAACCAGCCCCAGCATTTT
NA,TRBD2,TRBJ2-3,TRBV18,CASSSGLAGASDTQYF,TGTGCCAGCTCATCGGGACTAGCGGGAGCGTCAGATACGCAGTATTTT
NA,TRBD1,TRBJ2-7,TRBV5-8,CASSLSMGSLGSGGEQYF,TGTGCCAGCAGCTTATCGATGGGCAGCCTCGGTTCAGGGGGCGAGCAGTACTTC
once,NA,TRBJ2-7,TRBV24-1,CATSDRTSGEQYF,TGTGCCACCAGTGACCGGACTTCGGGGGAGCAGTACTTC
NA,NA,TRBJ1-2,TRBV6-6,CASSYRTEGYGYTF,TGTGCCAGCAGTTACCGGACAGAGGGCTATGGCTACACCTTC
NA,NA,TRBJ1-2,TRBV29-1,CSVDEAGFYGYTF,TGCAGCGTTGATGAGGCGGGGTTTTATGGCTACACCTTC
NA,TRBD2,TRBJ2-1,TRBV7-2,CASSLGPSGGNNEQFF,TGTGCCAGCAGCTTAGGACCTAGCGGGGGGAACAATGAGCAGTTCTTC
NA,TRBD1,TRBJ1-2,TRBV5-4,CASSSGQGFGYTF,TGTGCCAGCAGCTCCGGACAGGGGTTTGGCTACACCTTC
NA,NA,TRBJ1-6,TRBV5-1,CAGTQIRLNSSYNSPLHF,TGCGCCGGAACACAGATCCGGTTAAACAGCTCCTATAATTCACCCCTCCACTTT
NA,TRBD1,TRBJ1-2,TRBV7-3,CASSLTGQGASGYTF,TGTGCCAGCAGCTTAACTGGACAGGGGGCCAGCGGCTACACCTTC
few,TRBD1,TRBJ2-3,TRBV7-9,CASSSGQALTDTQYF,TGTGCCAGCAGCTCCGGACAGGCCCTGACAGATACGCAGTATTTT
NA,NA,TRBJ1-5,TRBV15,CATSPTGYSNQPQHF,TGTGCCACCAGCCCCACGGGATATAGCAATCAGCCCCAGCATTTT
NA,NA,TRBJ1-1,TRBV19,CASSLRTEAFF,TGTGCCAGTAGTTTACGGACTGAAGCTTTCTTT
NA,NA,TRBJ1-5,TRBV6-5,CASSMTVSNQPQHF,TGTGCCAGCAGTATGACAGTTAGCAATCAGCCCCAGCATTTT
NA,NA,TRBJ2-3,TRBV7-9,CASSPSPRGTDTQYF,TGTGCCAGCAGCCCCTCCCCACGAGGCACAGATACGCAGTATTTT
NA,NA,TRBJ2-1,TRBV4-1,CASSQALTRGNEQFF,TGCGCCAGCAGCCAAGCACTCACGCGAGGGAATGAGCAGTTCTTC
NA,NA,TRBJ2-3,TRBV3-1/TRBV3-2,CASSLRLSGQTDTQYF,TGTGCCAGCAGCCTAAGACTAAGTGGGCAGACAGATACGCAGTATTTT
NA,TRBD1,TRBJ1-5,TRBV5-1,CASSPGQGNQPQHF,TGCGCCAGCAGCCCGGGACAGGGGAACCAGCCCCAGCATTTT
NA,TRBD2,TRBJ2-1,TRBV19,CASSIPSGKSEQFF,TGTGCCAGTAGTATCCCTAGCGGGAAGAGTGAGCAGTTCTTC
NA,NA,TRBJ1-2,TRBV4-1,CASSQDQAGYYGYTF,TGCGCCAGCAGCCAAGACCAAGCAGGATACTATGGCTACACCTTC
few,TRBD1,TRBJ1-6,TRBV5-1,CASSLPTGNRSPLHF,TGCGCCAGCAGCCTCCCGACAGGGAACAGATCACCCCTCCACTTT
NA,NA,TRBJ1-6,TRBV9,CASSVRPGGNSPLHF,TGTGCCAGCAGCGTACGTCCGGGTGGGAATTCACCCCTCCACTTT